The next 32 T cell receptor beta chains were all read from a single sample in a study of glioma-infiltrating T cells after dendritic cell vaccination. Noted time point: after dendritic cell vaccination, including at tumor progression/relapse. Data came from immunoSEQ multiplex PCR; TCRdb stores just in-frame clones and leaves some out. The sample carries some 91,000 clones, 80% to 90% recorded once. The source was blood, collected after dendritic cell vaccination. These receptor sequences come from a human donor with glioblastoma.

This clone appeared a few times. This rearrangement joins TRBV5-4 to TRBJ1-2, with 7 bases identical to TRBD1. V trimming: 6 bases; J trimming: 1 base; junction bases outside the gene matches: 6. The germline V gene encodes CDR1 SGHNT and CDR2 YYREEE (reference sequence). The length of the CDR3 is 14 residues. The CDR3 nucleotides read TGTGCCAGCACGGGGACAGCCGATAACTATGGCTACACCTTC. It yields the protein CASTGTADNYGYTF.

The genes are TRBV6-5 and TRBJ2-5, with D hard to call. The CDR3 runs to 11 residues. Looked up from germline, CDR1 is MNHEY and CDR2 is SVGAGI. The ends were cut back, 5 bases at V and 5 bases at J, with 6 bases in the middle. CDR3 sequence: CASSNAETQYF. The DNA of the CDR3 is TGTGCCAGCAGTAACGCGGAGACCCAGTACTTC.

The rearrangement links TRBV2 to TRBJ2-1; 11 positions agree with TRBD2. The CDR3 has 16 amino acids. The germline gives CDR1 SNHLY, CDR2 FYNNEI. V lost 3 bases and J lost 2; bases outside the gene matches: 3. Here the CDR3 reads CASSDLSGGAYNEQFF. In DNA, the CDR3 is TGTGCCAGCAGTGACCTTAGCGGGGGGGCCTACAATGAGCAGTTCTTC.

This chain links TRBV9 with TRBJ1-1; D is ambiguous. The germline V and J ends were trimmed by 0 bases and 1 base, with 4 bases remaining between them. In germline, CDR1 is SGDLS, CDR2 YYNGEE. CDR3 length: 13 amino acids. The CDR3 coding sequence is TGTGCCAGCAGCGTAGAACAGAACACTGAAGCTTTCTTT. It is translated as CASSVEQNTEAFF. The complete variable domain, with remaining parts taken from reference TRBV9 and TRBJ1-1, reads DSGVTQTPKHLITATGQRVTLRCSPRSGDLSVYWYQQSLDQGLQFLIQYYNGEERAKGNILERFSAQQFPDLHSELNLSSLELGDSALYFCASSVEQNTEAFFGQGTRLTVV.

In its sample, this clone was seen a few times. This chain joins TRBV7-9 and TRBJ1-2; D is unclear. The CDR3 has 14 residues. Germline V CDR1 and CDR2: SEHNR, FQNEAQ (reference sequence). The V and J ends lost 5 bases and 7 bases respectively, with 17 bases between them. CDR3 coding DNA: TGTGCCAGCAGCATTCAGGAGGGAAGCGGTGGCTACACCTTC. This gives the protein CASSIQEGSGGYTF.

The chain links TRBV23-1 to TRBJ2-7, with 10 bases that match TRBD2. Being an ORF, TRBV23-1 has a function that is uncertain. Trimming cost V 1 base and J 5 bases; bases outside gene matches: 20. CDR3 length: 20 amino acids. This CDR3 reads CASSQWDETLGLAGDDEQYV. As DNA, the CDR3 is TGCGCCAGCAGTCAATGGGACGAGACCTTGGGCCTAGCGGGAGATGACGAGCAGTACGTC.

V and J are TRBV13 and TRBJ2-7; D possibly corresponds to TRBD2 (7 bases). From germline, CDR1 is PRHDT and CDR2 FYEKMQ (reference sequence). The V end lost 5 bases, the J end lost 3 bases, and 11 bases lay between the germline ends. This CDR3 region has 13 residues. CDR3 amino acids: CASSRGAGYEQYF. In DNA, the CDR3 is TGTGCCAGCAGCCGGGGGGCGGGCTACGAGCAGTACTTC.

This clone was picked up one time. The genes are TRBV6-5 and TRBJ1-6, with 7 bases matching TRBD1. The CDR3 runs to 14 residues. Looked up from germline, CDR1 is MNHEY and CDR2 is SVGAGI. Trimming removed 4 bases from V and 4 bases from J; junction bases left unmatched: 1. The CDR3 DNA reads as TGTGCCAGCAGTTCGGGACAGTATAATTCACCCCTCCACTTT. The encoded protein is CASSSGQYNSPLHF.

The chain couples TRBV5-1 to TRBJ2-3, with 9 nucleotides matching TRBD1. The CDR3 loop spans 15 amino acids. Germline assignment: CDR1 SGHRS and CDR2 YFSETQ. J was trimmed by 1 base and V by 2 bases; bases with no gene match: 2. The chain's CDR3 is CASSFTGGGTDTQYF. The CDR3 DNA reads as TGCGCCAGCAGCTTCACAGGGGGCGGCACAGATACGCAGTATTTT.

The V and J genes are TRBV7-2 and TRBJ2-1; D unclear. V lost 3 bases and J lost 5, with 8 bases in between. The CDR3 is made up of 13 amino acids. In germline, CDR1 is SGHTA, CDR2 FQGNSA. The CDR3 sequence is CASSFLLHNEQFF. The CDR3 DNA reads TGTGCCAGCAGCTTCCTACTCCACAATGAGCAGTTCTTC.

The chain employs TRBV6-5 and TRBJ2-5, with D possibly TRBD1 on 6 matching bases. The V end lost 5 bases, the J end lost 1 base, and 8 bases lay between the germline ends. This CDR3 has 13 residues. Germline CDR1 is MNHEY and CDR2 is SVGAGI. CDR3 residues: CASSRTVQETQYF. In nucleotides, the CDR3 is TGTGCCAGCAGTAGGACAGTCCAAGAGACCCAGTACTTC.

V and J are TRBV6-1 and TRBJ2-7; TRBD1 matches 9 bases. Trimming at V came to 4 bases and at J to 5 bases, leaving 3 bases not matched to a gene. This CDR3 is 13 amino acids long. Germline lookup yields CDR1 MNHNS and CDR2 SASEGT. CDR3 region: CASSVRDRDEQYV. CDR3 in DNA: TGTGCCAGCAGTGTCAGGGACAGGGACGAGCAGTACGTC.

CDR3 nucleotides: TGCGCCAGCAGCTTGTTAGCTAGCGGGGGTGCAACAGATACGCAGTATTTT. Protein: CASSLLASGGATDTQYF. V is TRBV5-1 and J is TRBJ2-3, with 10 bases fitting TRBD2. The CDR3 spans 17 residues. The ends lost 1 base at V and 3 bases at J; junction bases unmatched: 8. Germline loops: CDR1 SGHRS, CDR2 YFSETQ.

The DNA for the CDR3 is TGTGCCAGCTCACCACCGACAGGGATGGGCGAGCAGTACTTC. This translates into CASSPPTGMGEQYF. The rearrangement links TRBV18 to TRBJ2-7; 7 nucleotides agree with TRBD1. Germline V lookup: CDR1 KGHSH, CDR2 LQKENI. This CDR3 is 14 amino acids long. The J segment lost 6 bases and the V segment lost 0 bases, leaving 5 bases of the junction unmatched.

J is TRBJ2-1 and V is TRBV6-1; D ambiguous. V lost 8 bases to trimming and J lost 0 bases, with 5 bases between them. CDR3 length: 12 residues. The germline CDR1 and CDR2 sequences are MNHNS and SASEGT. The CDR3 spells CASGSSYNEQFF. The CDR3 DNA reads TGTGCCAGCGGTAGCTCCTACAATGAGCAGTTCTTC.

This chain uses TRBV2 with TRBJ1-5; 8 bases align to TRBD1. Germline V gene data show CDR1 as SNHLY and CDR2 as FYNNEI. With 8 bases clipped from V and 3 bases from J, the junction kept 3 bases outside the gene matches. The CDR3 is 13 amino acids. In DNA form, the CDR3 reads TGTGCCAGCGGGGGACAGGCCAATCAGCCCCAGCATTTT. Translation gives CASGGQANQPQHF. Variable domain in full (rest from reference TRBV2 and TRBJ1-5): EPEVTQTPSHQVTQMGQEVILRCVPISNHLYFYWYRQILGQKVEFLVSFYNNEISEKSEIFDDQFSVERPDGSNFTLKIRSTKLEDSAMYFCASGGQANQPQHFGDGTRLSIL.

This sequence joins TRBV4-2 and TRBJ1-2; D may be TRBD1 (6 bases). Trimming removed 0 bases at V and 7 bases at J, with 12 bases between. The CDR3 spans 14 residues. In germline, CDR1 is LGHNA, CDR2 YNFKEQ. The CDR3 DNA is TGTGCCAGCAGCCAAGATCAACAGGGCGGTGGCTACACCTTC. Its translation is CASSQDQQGGGYTF.

This clone showed up just once. The chain joins TRBV7-2 to TRBJ1-2; possibly TRBD1 for D (5 bases). The CDR3 is 12 amino acids. V lost 5 bases, J lost 4 bases, and 8 bases lay in between. Germline V gene sequence: CDR1 SGHTA, CDR2 FQGNSA. The CDR3 DNA follows: TGTGCCAGCAGCCTCGACAGCTATGGCTACACCTTC. It specifies CASSLDSYGYTF.

This clone was seen a handful of times. The V call is TRBV28, the J call TRBJ2-7; D not resolved. Trimming stripped 3 bases from V and 3 bases from J, with 15 bases between. Germline V CDR1 and CDR2: MDHEN, SYDVKM. This CDR3 is 15 amino acids long. The CDR3 bases are TGTGCCAGCAGTTTCCTATCATTGCGATACTACGAGCAGTACTTC. Translated, it gives CASSFLSLRYYEQYF.

This clone has only a few counts. The V and J genes are TRBV6-1 and TRBJ2-2; 10 bases are shared with TRBD2. The V segment lost 3 bases and the J segment 2 bases; nucleotides outside the gene matches: 9. Per germline, CDR1 MNHNS and CDR2 SASEGT. This CDR3 contains 18 residues. CDR3 bases: TGTGCCAGCAGTGAGTCCAGGACTAGCGGAGCTAACACCGGGGAGCTGTTTTTT. It specifies CASSESRTSGANTGELFF.

This clone has a single count. This chain links TRBV2 with TRBJ1-5, with a tentative D call TRBD1 (5 bases). Germline V lookup: CDR1 SNHLY, CDR2 FYNNEI. V lost 1 base to trimming and J lost 11 bases, with 15 bases between them. The length of the CDR3 is 14 residues. CDR3 sequence (DNA): TGTGCCAGCAGTGAAGATGCAGGGATTTCAGCCCAGCATTTT. This sequence encodes CASSEDAGISAQHF.

This clone was counted a few times. This sequence joins TRBV5-1 and TRBJ2-3; maybe TRBD2 (6 bases). Trimming left V 0 bases short and J 1 base short, with 12 bases between. Germline V gene data show CDR1 as SGHRS and CDR2 as YFSETQ. This CDR3 has 16 residues. Here the CDR3 reads CASSLGVREGTDTQYF. In DNA form, the CDR3 reads TGCGCCAGCAGCTTGGGGGTCAGGGAGGGCACAGATACGCAGTATTTT.

The rearrangement joins TRBV6-1 to TRBJ2-7, with 9 bases fitting TRBD1. V shed 5 bases, J shed 6 bases, and the junction held 11 bases outside the gene matches. Germline V lookup: CDR1 MNHNS, CDR2 SASEGT. The CDR3 has 15 residues. CDR3 DNA: TGTGCCAGCAGTCCACAGGGGGCTGGCGTGATCGAGCAGTACGTC. Amino acid sequence: CASSPQGAGVIEQYV.

The V call is TRBV29-1, the J call TRBJ2-5; 12 bases agree with TRBD2. CDR1 is SQVTM, CDR2 ANQGSEA, per germline. V lost 4 bases to trimming and J lost 4 bases; unmatched junction nucleotides: 4. This CDR3 is 14 amino acids long. CDR3 sequence: CSVAGLAGSETQYF. The CDR3 region has the DNA TGCAGCGTTGCCGGACTAGCGGGGTCAGAGACCCAGTACTTC.

The V call is TRBV5-6, the J call TRBJ2-1; perhaps TRBD1 as D (6 bases). Per germline, CDR1 SGHDT and CDR2 YYEEEE. This CDR3 has 13 residues. Trimming removed 7 bases from V and 2 bases from J, with 10 bases in between. This CDR3 reads CASGRDTYNEQFF. The CDR3 DNA reads TGTGCCAGCGGACGGGACACCTACAATGAGCAGTTCTTC.

In its sample, this clone was seen a few times. The V gene is TRBV6-1, the J gene TRBJ2-7; 9 bases align to TRBD2. Germline V gene sequence: CDR1 MNHNS, CDR2 SASEGT. V lost 10 bases to trimming and J lost 2 bases; unmatched junction nucleotides: 6. This CDR3 has 13 amino acids. CDR3 coding DNA: TGTGCCATCCGGCTAGCGGGAACCTACGAGCAGTACTTC. Its translation is CAIRLAGTYEQYF.

The chain joins TRBV5-1 to TRBJ2-5; D perhaps matches TRBD1 (5 bases). Germline V gives CDR1 SGHRS, CDR2 YFSETQ. Trimming stripped 4 bases from V and 1 base from J, with 14 bases between. CDR3 length: 15 amino acids. The DNA of the CDR3 is TGCGCCAGCAGCGGACCGACAGTGACCCAAGAGACCCAGTACTTC. Translation gives CASSGPTVTQETQYF.

The chain links TRBV5-1 to TRBJ1-2, with D uncertain. Trimming shortened V by 0 bases and J by 6 bases, and 21 bases separated the two germline ends. The V gene's germline CDR1 is SGHRS and CDR2 YFSETQ. This CDR3 has 17 residues. Here the CDR3 DNA reads TGCGCCAGCAGCTTGGCCGAGGGCTTACCCCTCCTTGATGGCTACACCTTC. It translates to CASSLAEGLPLLDGYTF.

The rearrangement uses TRBV5-1 and TRBJ2-5; 11 bases fit TRBD2. The V gene end was trimmed by 4 bases and the J gene end by 2 bases; junction bases not matched to a gene: 7. The CDR3 runs 16 residues. The germline CDR1 and CDR2 sequences are SGHRS and YFSETQ. The CDR3 nucleotides are TGCGCCAGCAGCATGGGACTAGCGGAATTACAAGAGACCCAGTACTTC. Residues: CASSMGLAELQETQYF.

The gene calls are TRBV6-1 and TRBJ2-7, with 11 bases fitting TRBD1. Germline V lookup: CDR1 MNHNS, CDR2 SASEGT. V shed 2 bases, J shed 7 bases, and the junction held 7 bases outside the gene matches. The CDR3 extends over 15 amino acids. The CDR3, as DNA: TGTGCCAGCAGTGAAAAATGGGACAGGGGGTGGGAGCAGTACGTC. Residues: CASSEKWDRGWEQYV.

The rearrangement uses TRBV9 and TRBJ1-2; perhaps TRBD1 as D (5 bases). The germline V and J ends were trimmed by 6 bases and 2 bases, with 20 bases remaining between them. The length of the CDR3 is 16 residues. The germline V gene has CDR1 SGDLS and CDR2 YYNGEE. This CDR3 is CASTLTAAGGNYGYTF. The CDR3 DNA is TGTGCCAGCACGCTGACCGCGGCCGGGGGGAACTATGGCTACACCTTC.

The rearrangement joins TRBV4-1 to TRBJ2-4, with a possible D match to TRBD2 (6 bases). The length of the CDR3 is 15 residues. Trimming shortened V by 0 bases and J by 3 bases, and 9 bases separated the two germline ends. Looked up from germline, CDR1 is MGHRA and CDR2 is YSYEKL. The CDR3 DNA reads TGCGCCAGCAGCCAAGATCACGGGGGCAAAAACATTCAGTACTTC. Encoded protein: CASSQDHGGKNIQYF.